Listed below are T cell receptor beta chains from one sample, sequenced in a study of response to subunit inactivated influenza vaccine. MiXCR, applied by TCRdb to the RT-PCR reads, yields one record per CDR3 protein. This table has fewer than 750,000 distinct CDR3 sequences, approximately 14% appearing once. This sample comprised PBMCs from blood, obtained 11 to 12 days after vaccination. Receptor source: a man in his fifties who received an inactivated influenza vaccine. Each CDR3 is given with its conserved first and last residue. Each record gives: clone size, D gene, J gene, V gene, CDR3 protein, CDR3 DNA. The D gene is left open where the match is weak. Not all rows give a size; the values are once, few, many and, for expanded clones, a class.

size: .; D: .; J: TRBJ1-2; V: TRBV6-1; CDR3: CASTWGTLSGGGYTF; DNA: TGTGCCAGCACCTGGGGGACCCTCTCCGGTGGAGGCTACACCTTC
size: .; D: .; J: TRBJ1-1; V: TRBV29-1; CDR3: CSAAPRGLLEAFF; DNA: TGCAGCGCTGCGCCAAGGGGTCTTCTTGAAGCTTTCTTT
size: .; D: .; J: TRBJ2-7; V: TRBV4-3; CDR3: CASSHLPSGAGNEQYF; DNA: TGCGCCAGCAGCCATCTCCCGTCGGGTGCAGGGAACGAGCAGTACTTC
size: many; D: TRBD1; J: TRBJ2-5; V: TRBV29-1; CDR3: CSVEGQGKTQYF; DNA: TGCAGCGTTGAAGGACAGGGGAAGACCCAGTACTTC
size: many; D: TRBD1; J: TRBJ1-2; V: TRBV20-1; CDR3: CSARGDRAGYGYTF; DNA: TGCAGTGCTAGGGGGGACAGGGCTGGTTATGGCTACACCTTC
size: few; D: .; J: TRBJ2-5; V: TRBV7-3; CDR3: CASSLIAGETQYF; DNA: TGTGCCAGCAGCTTAATCGCGGGAGAGACCCAGTACTTC
size: .; D: .; J: TRBJ2-7; V: TRBV7-2; CDR3: CASSLDVVYEQYF; DNA: TGTGCCAGCAGCTTAGACGTGGTCTACGAGCAGTACTTC
size: many; D: TRBD1; J: TRBJ2-7; V: TRBV10-3; CDR3: CAISPDRAYEQYF; DNA: TGTGCCATCAGTCCCGACAGGGCGTACGAGCAGTACTTC
size: many; D: .; J: TRBJ2-1; V: TRBV5-5; CDR3: CASSLAPLANEQFF; DNA: TGTGCCAGCAGCTTGGCCCCTCTAGCGAATGAGCAGTTCTTC
size: few; D: .; J: TRBJ2-5; V: TRBV19; CDR3: CASSSKQETQYF; DNA: TGTGCCAGTAGTAGCAAGCAAGAGACCCAGTACTTC